This entry describes one TCR beta chain. This clonotype has a handful of counts. Its target antigen remains unknown. No much larger clonotype is one base removed from it; base qualities were not supplied. Per the germline V gene, SGHRS is the CDR1 and YFSETQ is the CDR2. Trimmed from V: 4 bases; trimmed from J: 9 bases; junction bases lacking a gene match: 9. The CDR3 runs 14 residues from the cysteine to the phenylalanine. Just CDR3 DNA is preserved here, 42 bases in frame from base 1. The data originate from a study of regulatory T cells in long-lasting Graves disease (dated by TCRdb to about 2021). Notes on the research overall: Patients with newly diagnosed Graves' disease had been on antithyroid drugs for under 3 months. Patients with persistent Graves' disease were compared with patients with newly diagnosed Graves' disease using TCR sequencing and RNA sequencing of peripheral blood. The study took place in China and was registered as a clinical trial. A total of approximately 35 samples underwent TCR sequencing: around 13 from persistent and roughly 20 from newly diagnosed Graves' disease patients. Overall results and qualifications from the work: Preferential use of TRBV28, TRBJ1-2 and TRBJ2-5 was observed in persistent disease, whereas TRBV20-1 and TRBJ2-1 were favored in newly diagnosed disease. Only the TCR beta chain was sequenced and analyzed. The authors acknowledged the small sample size as a limitation that may reduce accuracy. Peripheral blood alone was examined, since thyroid tissue, which constituted the primary lesion, could not be accessed. Persistent patients shared more public clonotypes among themselves (fewer than 3,000) than newly diagnosed patients did (approximately 970). Compared with newly diagnosed patients, persistent Graves' disease patients had lower TCR Shannon entropy and fewer highly expanded clones, which suggests clonal expansion.

The sample's time point label, decoded: newly diagnosed GD, antithyroid drugs for less than 3 months. For both TCR sequencing and RNA sequencing, RNA was extracted from PBMCs using TRIzol. The diagnosis of Graves' disease followed American Thyroid Association guidelines. Recruitment of patients was carried out at an endocrinology department in Xi'an, China. Each patient gave around 9.2 milliliters of peripheral blood, collected in an EDTA anticoagulant tube. Ficoll Paque Plus density gradient separation was used to isolate PBMCs, and no additional T cell sorting was done. An Agilent 2100 Bioanalyzer and agarose gel were used to check RNA quality, and a NanoDrop 2000 was used to measure RNA concentration. The library relied on multiplex PCR. The instrument was an Illumina HiSeq 4000. TCR beta libraries were built with iRepertoire HTBI primers and Arm-PCR amplification of CDR3 regions. Gel purification was performed on PCR products prior to sequencing. In the source study's methods: Across samples, 55 to 80 TRBV and 13 to 15 TRBJ segments were identified and used for gene usage analysis of CDR3 amino acid clonotypes. Filtered high-quality paired reads were merged into contigs using COPE and FqMerger. Contigs were aligned with BLAST to IMGT TRBV, TRBD and TRBJ reference genes, and CDR3 was defined per IMGT. Any clonotype with a frequency above 0.1% was counted as a highly expanded clone. Repertoire diversity was measured by Shannon entropy, and V-J evenness by the Gini coefficient. A clonotype found in more than one individual was treated as public. Through fastp at Q25 and MiXCR, TCRdb rebuilt clones from the public reads, retaining in-frame beta chains. For every CDR3 protein sequence, its rows merge into one entry that carries the most common genes and DNA. TCRdb's processing, not the authors', yielded these V and J calls. The sample data list 360,000 or so distinct CDR3 sequences, and around 15% of these were observed just once. 20% of the sample is taken by the ten largest.

This sample was also put to use in a study of T cells in Graves' hyperthyroidism and ophthalmopathy. The second study's authors report: Stable Graves' hyperthyroidism was defined as no progression to ophthalmopathy during 18 months of follow-up. The hyperthyroidism patients were between 18 and 65 years old and newly diagnosed, with a disease duration of less than 2 months. The study excluded patients with uncontrolled infections, other autoimmune diseases, pregnancy or lactation. Diagnoses relied on clinical symptoms, serum thyroxine and TRAb, thyroid ultrasound and orbital computed tomography. The TCR CDR3 was subjected to a first round of RT-PCR using the HTBI primer set and the Qiagen OneStep RT-PCR kit. Most expanded thyroid clonotypes (frequency above 0.001) were also detected in blood, a finding suggesting that blood repertoires may reflect thyroid immune responses. In cross-validation, a model built on a 13 V-J signature told ophthalmopathy apart from stable hyperthyroidism with over 85% sensitivity and about 81% specificity, and in testing the same model reached 80%/75%. In validation, the model predicted progression to ophthalmopathy with 55% to 71% sensitivity and approximately 72% specificity, a median of about 6.7 months before onset. TCR V-J signatures able to tell the groups apart were searched for in a discovery cohort of approximately 95 patients, of whom 43 had Graves' ophthalmopathy and roughly 57 had stable Graves' hyperthyroidism. Prospective prediction of ophthalmopathy was tested in an independent validation cohort of approximately 18 hyperthyroidism patients and some 17 patients who later progressed to ophthalmopathy. The approximately 98 discovery patients were randomly divided into training and test sets at a 7:3 ratio. Thyroid tissue and blood T-cell repertoires from over 5 Graves' hyperthyroidism patients were also compared in the study. Once sampling was done, hyperthyroidism patients were given methimazole at a starting dose of 30 mg daily, whereas ophthalmopathy patients were given high-dose intravenous methylprednisolone. Libraries were constructed in a second round of multiplex PCR, after which size selection and purification were carried out. Libraries were sequenced paired-end with 100 bp reads on an Illumina HiSeq2000. SOAPnuke was used to process the raw data, throwing out any read that contained adapters or uncalled bases, had a mean Phred below 15, or lacked an exact constant-primer or identifier match. COPE v1.2.5 was used to merge the high-quality paired reads, and each unique nucleotide sequence was defined as a clonotype. MiTCR v1.1 was used to align the clonotypes against IMGT TRBV, TRBD and TRBJ reference segments. Only V-J combinations with frequency above 0.0001, covering approximately 99% of repertoires, were analysed. The TCS score was defined as F50 (clonal expansion) divided by E x V (chaos), with BLOSUM62-based TCRdist calculated between CDR3 peptides within each V-J. Welch's t-statistics and random forest reduced 500 to 650 V-J features to roughly 13, which were used in a naive Bayes classifier (R e1071). Sample size was not statistically predetermined, and investigators were not blinded to group allocation. The paper describes TCR Vbeta CDR3 sequencing of some 130 peripheral blood samples, made up of around 41 ophthalmopathy patients, 70 to 75 hyperthyroidism patients and roughly 17 progressor patients.

The source was peripheral blood mononuclear cells (PBMCs), collected at new diagnosis, from a patient treated with antithyroid drugs. This receptor was taken from a woman younger than 35 with Graves disease. Donor details come from another sample of the same person, matched by shared clones. The rearranged chain carries TRBV5-1 and TRBJ2-1, with 8 central nucleotides matching TRBD1. The CDR3 is CASSTDRALGEQFF. The sequenced DNA is TGCGCCAGCAGCACGGACAGGGCTTTAGGTGAGCAGTTCTTC.